This T cell receptor (beta chain) emerged from a study of blood T cell repertoires in COVID-19. TCRdb keeps only in-frame clones here, not all; method: immunoSEQ multiplex PCR. The table includes some 140,000 clones, more than 70% detected once. This clone was found once. Trimming pared 1 base from V and 4 bases from J, leaving 10 bases between. This CDR3 comprises 14 residues. Per germline, CDR1 LGHDT and CDR2 YNNKEL (reference sequence). The rearrangement uses TRBV3-1 (or the pseudogene TRBV3-2) and TRBJ1-2, with D possibly matching TRBD1 (5 bases). The clonotype was recovered from a man between 60 and 75 years old with acute or convalescent COVID-19. Sequenced sample: peripheral blood. CDR3 nucleotides: TGTGCCAGCAGCCAAGGTTTGGACATCTATGGCTACACCTTC. Its protein product is CASSQGLDIYGYTF.